This T cell receptor beta chain appears in the sequencing data of a study of beta chain features in type 1 diabetes. Trimming stripped 5 bases from V and 10 bases from J, with 21 bases between. This CDR3 is built from 15 residues. Germline lookup yields CDR1 LNHNV and CDR2 YYDKDF (reference sequence). General study points: For Type 1 diabetes patients, all four CD4+ subsets carried TCRB CDR3s that were moderately but significantly shorter.

Expressed TCRB transcripts were sequenced after all isolated RNA was converted to cDNA. Sequencing was performed with immunoSEQ multiplex PCR; in TCRdb, only in-frame clones are kept and a portion is missing. The sample has approximately 120,000 clones, approximately 15% seen once. This clone was seen more than once but under ten times. What it recognizes is unknown. The V call is TRBV15, the J call TRBJ2-1; D gene uncertain. Sequenced input: central memory CD4+ T cells from blood. This clonotype was obtained from a man between 18 and 29 years old with type 1 diabetes. The CDR3 DNA is TGTGCCACCAGCCGCATATACGATCTTGGGGAAGAGCAGTTCTTC. Translation gives CATSRIYDLGEEQFF.